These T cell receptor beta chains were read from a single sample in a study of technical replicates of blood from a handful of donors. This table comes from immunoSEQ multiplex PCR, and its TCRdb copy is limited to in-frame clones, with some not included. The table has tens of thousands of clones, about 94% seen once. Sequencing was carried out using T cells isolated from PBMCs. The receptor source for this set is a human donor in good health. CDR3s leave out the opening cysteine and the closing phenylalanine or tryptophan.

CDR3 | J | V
ASSEGTSYEQY | TRBJ2-7 | TRBV4-2
ASSVAVAFGETQY | TRBJ2-5 | TRBV9
ATREVADTQY | TRBJ2-3 | TRBV2
ASSTLPGEKLF | TRBJ1-4 | TRBV19
ASSLEGANQPQH | TRBJ1-5 | TRBV7-9
ATPPGDTYGYT | TRBJ1-2 | TRBV7-9
ASSPAGMNTEAF | TRBJ1-1 | TRBV18
ASSKGLAFEQF | TRBJ2-1 | TRBV5-1
ASSPDRDEQY | TRBJ2-7 | TRBV28
ASSQGIRDQPQH | TRBJ1-5 | TRBV4-1
ASSDPRIHGYT | TRBJ1-2 | TRBV6-4
ASSYGTASYEQY | TRBJ2-7 | TRBV6-6
SVRTGAYEQY | TRBJ2-7 | TRBV29-1
ASTIGGGASYEQY | TRBJ2-7 | TRBV6-6
ASSLGTREAQH | TRBJ1-5 | TRBV7-6
ASNPRVRDQPQH | TRBJ1-5 | TRBV6-1
ASSLELGIAGPTDTQY | TRBJ2-3 | TRBV13
ASSSPWGRGFTEAF | TRBJ1-1 | TRBV27
ASSPASGVPQY | TRBJ2-5 | TRBV7-3
ASSLWGESSYEQY | TRBJ2-7 | TRBV11-3
SVEDGGQGALGYT | TRBJ1-2 | TRBV29-1
ASSYGGGTDTQY | TRBJ2-3 | TRBV6-6
ASSPPDRGLGYT | TRBJ1-2 | TRBV4-2
ASSPGTPRAYEQY | TRBJ2-7 | TRBV5-1